This T cell receptor (beta chain) was recorded in a study of beta chain features in type 1 diabetes. This clone has a handful of counts. The antigen is undetermined. General study findings and limits: The study found that naive, central memory and Treg TCRB repertoires appeared more similar in patients than in healthy donors.

The whole isolated RNA underwent reverse transcription, so sequencing captured expressed TCRB transcripts. TCRdb keeps only in-frame clones here, not all; method: immunoSEQ multiplex PCR. The sample lists hundreds of thousands of clones, roughly a sixth occurring once. Specimen: naive CD4+ T cells from blood. This TCR came from a man younger than 35 in good health.

The CDR3 region is CASSLLASGVQETQYF. The CDR3 region has the DNA TGTGCCAGCAGCCTCTTGGCTAGCGGGGTCCAAGAGACCCAGTACTTC. The chain uses TRBV7-8 and TRBJ2-5, with 9 bases identical to TRBD2. The V gene's germline CDR1 is SGHVS and CDR2 FQNEAQ. V lost 5 bases, J lost 1 base, and 8 bases stayed unmatched. This CDR3 is 16 amino acids long. Filled out from reference TRBV7-8 and TRBJ2-5, the complete variable domain reads GAGVSQSPRYKVAKRGQDVALRCDPISGHVSLFWYQQALGQGPEFLTYFQNEAQLDKSGLPSDRFFAERPEGSVSTLKIQRTQQEDSAVYLCASSLLASGVQETQYFGPGTRLLVL.